What follows are 2 T cell receptor beta chains derived from one specimen sequenced in a study of CD8 T cells in Susac syndrome. Reverse transcription used roughly 0.45 to 1 ug RNA and random hexamers. Each CDR3 protein gets one entry after TCRdb re-called the immunoSEQ multiplex PCR reads with MiXCR. The sample has over 95,000 distinct CDR3 sequences; roughly 90% are singletons. Sequenced: CD8+ T cells from PBMCs. The receptors originated from a human donor in good health.

V and J are TRBV4-3 and TRBJ2-3; a possible D gene is TRBD1 (5 bases). The CDR3 runs 14 residues. V was pared by 2 bases and J by 6 bases, with 12 bases between. Germline CDR1 and CDR2: LGHNA and YSLEER. The CDR3 loop reads CASSQRQSSDTQYF. Here the CDR3 DNA reads TGCGCCAGCAGCCAACGACAGTCTTCTGATACGCAGTATTTT.

This clonotype was seen only a few times. The chain links TRBV12-3 or TRBV12-4 to TRBJ2-7, with D tentatively TRBD1 (5 bases). Trimming stripped 5 bases from V and 7 bases from J, with 12 bases between. The CDR3 length is 12 residues. This chain's CDR3 is CASSRARAEQYF. The DNA for the CDR3 is TGTGCCAGCAGTCGAGCCAGGGCGGAGCAGTACTTC.